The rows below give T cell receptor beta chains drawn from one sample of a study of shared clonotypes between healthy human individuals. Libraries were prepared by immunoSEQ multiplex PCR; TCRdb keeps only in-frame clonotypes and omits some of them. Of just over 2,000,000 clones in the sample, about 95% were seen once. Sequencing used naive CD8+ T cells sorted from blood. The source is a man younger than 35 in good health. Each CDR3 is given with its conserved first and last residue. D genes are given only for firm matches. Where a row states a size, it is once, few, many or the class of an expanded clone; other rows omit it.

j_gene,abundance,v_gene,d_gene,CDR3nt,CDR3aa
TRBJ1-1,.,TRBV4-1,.,TGCGCCAGCAGCCAAGAGGGACCACTGAACACTGAAGCTTTCTTT,CASSQEGPLNTEAFF
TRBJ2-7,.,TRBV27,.,TGTGCCAGCAGTCCCCTTTCGTTCGGCTACGAGCAGTACTTC,CASSPLSFGYEQYF
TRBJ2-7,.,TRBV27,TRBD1,TGTGCCAGCAGTCTCGGGACAGGGGTTCCCGAGCAGTACTTC,CASSLGTGVPEQYF
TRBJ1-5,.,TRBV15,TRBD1,TGTGCCACCAGCTTAGGGACAGGGGGCAATCAGCCCCAGCATTTT,CATSLGTGGNQPQHF
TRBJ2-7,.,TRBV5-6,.,TGTGCCAGCAGCTTGGGGGGCGGCGAGCAGTACTTC,CASSLGGGEQYF
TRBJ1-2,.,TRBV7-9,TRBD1,TGTGCCAGCAAACCTACCGGGACAGGGGGCGCTCAAGGCTACACCTTC,CASKPTGTGGAQGYTF
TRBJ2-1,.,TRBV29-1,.,TGCAGCGTTGAAGACTCTTCCGGGACAAACTACAATGAGCAGTTCTTC,CSVEDSSGTNYNEQFF
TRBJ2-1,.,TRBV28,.,TGTGCCAGCAGAACCCACGGATATGAGCAGTTCTTC,CASRTHGYEQFF
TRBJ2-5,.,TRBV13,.,TGTGCCAGCAGCTTAGCCCATTCGACAGTCCAAGAGACCCAGTACTTC,CASSLAHSTVQETQYF
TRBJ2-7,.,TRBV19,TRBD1,TGTGCCAGTAGTCCTTGGACAGGGGGGCTAACTTCCGAGCAGTACTTC,CASSPWTGGLTSEQYF
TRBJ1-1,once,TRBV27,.,TGTGCCAGCAGTCAAACAGGGACGCCTGAAGCTTTCTTT,CASSQTGTPEAFF
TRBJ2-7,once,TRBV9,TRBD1,TGTGCCAGCAGCCCAATTCCGGGACAGGGACCCTACGAGCAGTACTTC,CASSPIPGQGPYEQYF
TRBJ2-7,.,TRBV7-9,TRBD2,TGTGCCAGCAGCTCCCGACTAGCGGGAGGCTCCTACGAGCAGTACTTC,CASSSRLAGGSYEQYF
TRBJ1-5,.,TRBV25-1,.,TGTGCCAGCAGTGGGGGAGGACGCAGCAATCAGCCCCAGCATTTT,CASSGGGRSNQPQHF
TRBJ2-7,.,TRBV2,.,TGTGCCAGCAGCCCGACAGAACAATACGAGCAGTACTTC,CASSPTEQYEQYF
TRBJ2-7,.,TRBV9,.,TGTGCCAGCAGCGTGCGGGACGTATCCTACGAGCAGTACTTC,CASSVRDVSYEQYF
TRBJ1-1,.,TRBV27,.,TGTGCCAGCAGTTTCACAGGGTACACTGAAGCTTTCTTT,CASSFTGYTEAFF
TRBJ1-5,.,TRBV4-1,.,TGCGCCAGCAGCCCCATGCCCGGGATGAGCAATCAGCCCCAGCATTTT,CASSPMPGMSNQPQHF
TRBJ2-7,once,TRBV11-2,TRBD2,TGTGCCAGCAGCTTGGCTAGCGGGGTCTCCTACGAGCAGTACTTC,CASSLASGVSYEQYF
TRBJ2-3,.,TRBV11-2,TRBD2,TGTGCCAGCAGCTGGGGAGGACTAGCGGGATTGGGAGATACGCAGTATTTT,CASSWGGLAGLGDTQYF